This TCR beta chain comes out of a study of metastatic and nonmetastatic thyroid tumors. On the study more broadly: Malignant thyroid and benign thyroid patients provided blood and tumor or nodule tissue whose repertoires were compared. Findings and caveats of the study: Significantly greater TCR beta diversity was reportedly found in malignant thyroid tumors than in benign nodules (in blood and tumor).

V lost 5 bases, J lost 3 bases, and 11 bases lay in between. Looked up from germline, CDR1 is MNHNS and CDR2 is SASEGT. CDR3 length equals 13 residues. Comment on this clone: Its antigen is not known.

Authors' processing steps: A distant-metastasis classifier for papillary thyroid cancer was built using CDR3 differences across clinicopathological groups. TCRdb re-clonotyped the PCR reads via MiXCR. The authors' filters were not applied to this entry. The table lists about 47,000 clones, around 23% of them singletons, with roughly 3% in the top ten. Patients underwent thyroid surgery, and none had received any treatment before it. The sequence came from a male donor with papillary thyroid cancer or a benign thyroid nodule (not recorded which). Some clones in this sample may be carry-over from other donors' samples. The sequenced sample was blood. V and J are TRBV6-1 and TRBJ2-7; no clear D gene. The CDR3 sequence is CASSPNQIYEQYF. The CDR3 bases are TGTGCCAGCAGTCCGAACCAGATCTACGAGCAGTACTTC.